The 18 T cell receptor beta chains below all came from one sample that was sequenced in a study of cytomegalovirus exposure and HLA in healthy donors. This PCR relied on a set of 60 Vbeta primers and 13 Jbeta primers. TCRdb keeps only in-frame clones here, not all; method: immunoSEQ multiplex PCR. Of about 98,000 clones in the sample, 80% to 90% were seen once. Sequencing was performed on PBMCs. These receptors were taken from a man aged 40-55 years in good health and CMV-seronegative.

This chain connects TRBV7-2 to TRBJ2-5; 8 bases align to TRBD2. Per germline, CDR1 SGHTA and CDR2 FQGNSA. The CDR3 spans 15 residues. V dropped 2 bases and J dropped 3; count of bases not matched to a gene: 5. DNA for the CDR3: TGTGCCAGCAGCTTACCTAGCGGGTCTAAAGAGACCCAGTACTTC. This codes for CASSLPSGSKETQYF. The variable domain in full, with the rest retrieved from reference TRBV7-2 and TRBJ2-5, is GAGVSQSPSNKVTEKGKDVELRCDPISGHTALYWYRQSLGQGLEFLIYFQGNSAPDKSGLPSDRFSAERTGGSVSTLTIQRTQQEDSAVYLCASSLPSGSKETQYFGPGTRLLVL.

This chain uses TRBV29-1 with TRBJ1-1; possibly TRBD1 for D (5 bases). Germline V gene lookup returns CDR1 SQVTM and CDR2 ANQGSEA. Deletions cut 4 bases from V and 0 bases from J, with 6 bases between. The CDR3 covers 12 residues. The CDR3 DNA follows: TGCAGCGTTGGGACACTGAACACTGAAGCTTTCTTT. Translating gives CSVGTLNTEAFF. The variable domain in full, completed from reference TRBV29-1 and TRBJ1-1, reads SAVISQKPSRDICQRGTSLTIQCQVDSQVTMMFWYRQQPGQSLTLIATANQGSEATYESGFVIDKFPISRPNLTFSTLTVSNMSPEDSSIYLCSVGTLNTEAFFGQGTRLTVV.

The gene calls are TRBV18 and TRBJ2-5, with D hard to call. V dropped 2 bases and J dropped 2 bases, with 9 bases sitting between them. The CDR3 length is 14 residues. Germline CDR1 KGHSH, CDR2 LQKENI. CDR3 nucleotides: TGTGCCAGCTCACCATTGTCAGAACAAGAGACCCAGTACTTC. Encoded protein: CASSPLSEQETQYF.

This chain connects TRBV9 to TRBJ1-6; the D is unclear. The CDR3 has 12 residues. CDR1 is SGDLS and CDR2 is YYNGEE in the germline V gene. V shed 4 bases and J shed 10 bases, with 9 bases lying between them. CDR3 coding DNA: TGTGCCAGCAGCACACCAAACTCACCCCTCCACTTT. Its translation is CASSTPNSPLHF.

This sequence joins TRBV29-1 and TRBJ1-2, with D possibly matching TRBD1 (5 bases). Trimming shortened V by 7 bases and J by 8 bases, and 20 bases separated the two germline ends. The CDR3 runs 13 residues. CDR1 is SQVTM and CDR2 is ANQGSEA in the germline V gene. The CDR3 protein is CSASRWQGRGYTF. In DNA form, the CDR3 reads TGCAGCGCCTCCAGGTGGCAGGGTCGGGGCTACACCTTC.

The chain has TRBV18 and TRBJ1-4; 7 nucleotides line up with TRBD1. The length of the CDR3 is 14 residues. Germline CDR1 reads KGHSH; CDR2 reads LQKENI. V shed 3 bases and J 5 bases; nucleotides not matched to a gene: 3. The CDR3 sequence is CASSPRDRNEKLFF. CDR3 in DNA: TGTGCCAGCTCACCCCGGGACAGAAATGAAAAACTGTTTTTT.

V and J are TRBV5-1 and TRBJ2-1, with D tentatively TRBD2 (6 bases). Trimming shortened V by 3 bases and J by 12 bases, and 13 bases separated the two germline ends. CDR1 SGHRS and CDR2 YFSETQ come from the germline V gene. The CDR3 loop spans 12 amino acids. As DNA, the CDR3 is TGCGCCAGCAGCTCCGGGACCGGGAGGCAGTTCTTC. Amino acids: CASSSGTGRQFF.

This clone was counted once. The chain is built from TRBV7-9 and TRBJ1-4, with D possibly matching TRBD1 (6 bases). CDR1 is SEHNR, CDR2 FQNEAQ, per germline (reference sequence). Deletions cut 5 bases from V and 8 bases from J, with 15 bases between. The CDR3 consists of 14 residues. The CDR3 loop is CASSPSGGAEKLFF. The CDR3 DNA is TGTGCCAGCAGCCCTAGTGGGGGCGCAGAAAAACTGTTTTTT.

There are a few counts of this clone. The V and J genes are TRBV5-5 and TRBJ1-1, with TRBD1 matching over 7 bases. Germline V gene lookup returns CDR1 SGHKS and CDR2 YYEKEE (reference sequence). The CDR3 has 13 amino acids. J gave up 3 bases and V 2 bases, and 1 base lay outside the gene matches. The CDR3 DNA reads TGTGCCAGCAGCTTCACAGGGGACACTGAAGCTTTCTTT. As protein: CASSFTGDTEAFF.

V gene TRBV11-3 combines with J gene TRBJ2-7; a weak D match, TRBD2 (5 bases). Trimming took 5 bases from V and 3 from J, leaving 8 bases between them. CDR3 length: 12 residues. Looked up from germline, CDR1 is SGHNT and CDR2 is YENEEA. The CDR3 sequence is CASSRGDYEQYF. In DNA, the CDR3 is TGTGCCAGCAGCCGGGGAGACTACGAGCAGTACTTC.

The chain combines TRBV28 with TRBJ2-7; a weak D match, TRBD1 (6 bases). Trimming pared 3 bases from V and 3 bases from J, leaving 9 bases between. The CDR3 is 13 residues long. CDR1 and CDR2 from the germline V gene are MDHEN and SYDVKM. DNA of the CDR3: TGTGCCAGCAGTTTTATACAGGGCTACGAGCAGTACTTC. Amino acid sequence: CASSFIQGYEQYF.

The chain uses TRBV18 and TRBJ1-4, with unresolved D. The V and J ends lost 3 bases and 5 bases respectively, with 10 bases between them. This CDR3 region has 14 residues. The germline V gene encodes CDR1 KGHSH and CDR2 LQKENI. CDR3 sequence reads: CASSPTRRNEKLFF. The CDR3 bases are TGTGCCAGCTCACCCACCAGAAGAAATGAAAAACTGTTTTTT.

V and J are TRBV7-8 and TRBJ1-2; D remains ambiguous. Germline V gene sequence: CDR1 SGHVS, CDR2 FQNEAQ. This CDR3 has 15 residues. V lost 2 bases and J 0 bases, leaving 10 bases between the germline ends. CDR3 DNA: TGTGCCAGCAGCTTAATCACAGCTTCTAACTATGGCTACACCTTC. As protein: CASSLITASNYGYTF.

The V gene is TRBV5-1, the J gene TRBJ1-2; D perhaps matches TRBD1 (5 bases). Germline loops: CDR1 SGHRS, CDR2 YFSETQ. CDR3 length: 16 amino acids. V was cut by 4 bases and J by 1 base, with 17 bases left in between. The CDR3, as DNA: TGCGCCAGCAGCAACGGAGGGACGGCGGATAACTATGGCTACACCTTC. Translating gives CASSNGGTADNYGYTF.

The V and J genes are TRBV6-6 and TRBJ1-6, with 7 bases fitting TRBD1. The ends lost 5 bases at V and 10 bases at J; junction bases unmatched: 8. This CDR3 has 14 residues. Germline V gene lookup returns CDR1 MNHNY and CDR2 SVGAGI (reference sequence). CDR3 coding DNA: TGTGCCAGCAGTCACAGGGGCCGTGACTCACCCCTCCACTTT. This sequence encodes CASSHRGRDSPLHF.

The chain has TRBV7-6 and TRBJ1-3; a possible D gene is TRBD1 (5 bases). CDR1 is SGHVS and CDR2 is FNYEAQ in the germline V gene. The V and J ends lost 5 bases and 2 bases respectively, with 16 bases between them. This CDR3 is 16 amino acids long. The CDR3: CASSPVAGMAGNTIYF. CDR3 bases: TGTGCCAGCAGCCCAGTCGCAGGGATGGCTGGAAACACCATATATTTT.

The rearrangement links TRBV27 to TRBJ2-7; a possible D gene is TRBD1 (5 bases). Germline V gives CDR1 MNHEY, CDR2 SMNVEV (reference sequence). V was clipped by 6 bases and J by 2 bases, with 8 bases between them. The length of the CDR3 is 12 residues. CDR3 coding DNA: TGTGCCAGCAGGGACACGACCTACGAGCAGTACTTC. Protein: CASRDTTYEQYF.

This clone has a single count. The genes are TRBV9 and TRBJ2-5, with 8 bases that match TRBD2. Germline trimming cut 0 bases from V and 4 bases from J; bases unmatched to any gene: 5. The CDR3 consists of 15 residues. The germline V gene encodes CDR1 SGDLS and CDR2 YYNGEE. The CDR3 region is CASSVEGGGRETQYF. Written as DNA, the CDR3 is TGTGCCAGCAGCGTAGAAGGCGGGGGGCGAGAGACCCAGTACTTC.